This T cell receptor beta chain was recorded in a study of beta chain features in type 1 diabetes. Study-level results: Type 1 diabetes patients had TCRB CDR3s that were shorter (moderately but significantly so) in all four CD4+ subsets.

A CD45RO/CCR7/CD25/CD127/CD95/CD27 panel sorted naive, central memory, regulatory and stem cell-like memory CD4+ cells. Note on this clone: The antigen remains undetermined.

Sequenced material consisted of expressed TCRB transcripts (all of the isolated RNA was reverse transcribed). Regulatory, naive and central memory T cell samples averaged approximately 3.3 million reads. Measured with immunoSEQ multiplex PCR; TCRdb has only the in-frame clones, and not every one. The sample comprises 150,000 to 170,000 clones, approximately 8.1% of which are singletons, and 0.5% to 0.65% rests with the top ten. Germline V gene lookup returns CDR1 SGHDN and CDR2 FVKESK. The V gene lost 4 bases and the J gene lost 5 bases, with 11 bases spanning the gap. The CDR3 length is 13 residues.

The chain couples TRBV14 to TRBJ2-5; D is perhaps TRBD2 (6 bases). Material: central memory CD4+ T cells from blood. The TCR comes from a man between 18 and 29 years old in good health. CDR3 loop: CASSPWEEETQYF. CDR3 nucleotides: TGTGCCAGCAGCCCCTGGGAGGAGGAGACCCAGTACTTC.